This T cell receptor (beta chain) was sequenced in a study of radiation and T cells in renal cell carcinoma. Trimming took 4 bases from V and 5 from J, leaving 23 bases between them. The CDR3 has 18 amino acids. The V gene's germline CDR1 is PRHDT and CDR2 FYEKMQ (reference sequence). Stated time point: blood 4 weeks post-SBRT, at nephrectomy. Treatment here: 15 Gy SBRT to primary tumor, nephrectomy 4 weeks later. Only in-frame clones appear in the TCRdb table, and some are missing; sequencing was by immunoSEQ multiplex PCR. The table has around 170,000 clones, about 87% seen once. This chain joins TRBV13 and TRBJ1-4, with D possibly matching TRBD1 (6 bases). The source of this sequence is a woman in her forties or fifties with renal cell carcinoma. This sample comprised blood, obtained from a patient whose treatment included radiotherapy and nephrectomy. CDR3 residues: CASSSRTGGAPENEKLFF. The CDR3 nucleotides are TGTGCCAGCAGCTCCCGAACTGGGGGGGCCCCTGAAAATGAAAAACTGTTTTTT.